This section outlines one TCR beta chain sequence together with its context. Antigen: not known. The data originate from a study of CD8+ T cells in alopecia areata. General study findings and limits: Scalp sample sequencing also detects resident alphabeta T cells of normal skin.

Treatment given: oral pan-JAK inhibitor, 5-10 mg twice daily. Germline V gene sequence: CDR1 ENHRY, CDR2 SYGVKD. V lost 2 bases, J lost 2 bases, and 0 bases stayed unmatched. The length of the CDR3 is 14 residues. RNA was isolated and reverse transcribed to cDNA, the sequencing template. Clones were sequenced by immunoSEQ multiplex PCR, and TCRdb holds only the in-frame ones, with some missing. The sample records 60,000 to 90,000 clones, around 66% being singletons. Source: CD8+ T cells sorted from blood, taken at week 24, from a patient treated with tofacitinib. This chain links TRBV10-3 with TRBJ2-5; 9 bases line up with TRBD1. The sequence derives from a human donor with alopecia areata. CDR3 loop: CAISEDRGQETQYF. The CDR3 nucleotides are TGTGCCATCAGTGAGGACAGGGGGCAAGAGACCCAGTACTTC.